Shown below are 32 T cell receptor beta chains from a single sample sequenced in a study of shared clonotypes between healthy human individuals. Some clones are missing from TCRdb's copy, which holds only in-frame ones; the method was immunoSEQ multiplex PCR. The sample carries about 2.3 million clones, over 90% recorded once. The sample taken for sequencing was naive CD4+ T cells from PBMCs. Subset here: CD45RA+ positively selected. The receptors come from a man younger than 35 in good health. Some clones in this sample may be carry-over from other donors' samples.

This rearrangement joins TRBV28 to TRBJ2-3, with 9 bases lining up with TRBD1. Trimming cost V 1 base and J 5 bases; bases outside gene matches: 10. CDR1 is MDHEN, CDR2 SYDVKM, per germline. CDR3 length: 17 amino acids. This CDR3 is CASSLSYRGREIDTQYF. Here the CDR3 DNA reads TGTGCCAGCAGTTTATCCTACAGGGGGCGCGAGATAGATACGCAGTATTTT.

CDR3 nucleotide sequence: TGCGCCAGCAGCCGAGATAACCCCATCCGGGATGTAGGAAAACTGTTTTTT. It is translated as CASSRDNPIRDVGKLFF. V is TRBV5-1 and J is TRBJ1-4; D is unclear. The V gene's germline CDR1 is SGHRS and CDR2 YFSETQ. Trimming pared 4 bases from V and 10 bases from J, leaving 26 bases between. The CDR3 is made up of 17 amino acids.

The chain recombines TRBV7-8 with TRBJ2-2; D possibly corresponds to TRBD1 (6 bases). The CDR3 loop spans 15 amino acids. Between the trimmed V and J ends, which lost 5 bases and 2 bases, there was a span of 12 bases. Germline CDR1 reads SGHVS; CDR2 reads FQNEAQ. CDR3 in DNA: TGTGCCAGCAGCATCGGACAGACAAACACCGGGGAGCTGTTTTTT. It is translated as CASSIGQTNTGELFF.

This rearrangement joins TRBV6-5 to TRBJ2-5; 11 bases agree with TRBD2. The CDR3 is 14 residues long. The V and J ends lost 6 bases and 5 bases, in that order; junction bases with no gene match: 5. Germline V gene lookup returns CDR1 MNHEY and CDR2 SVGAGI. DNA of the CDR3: TGTGCCAGCAGCCGACTAGCGGGGTGGGAGACCCAGTACTTC. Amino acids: CASSRLAGWETQYF.

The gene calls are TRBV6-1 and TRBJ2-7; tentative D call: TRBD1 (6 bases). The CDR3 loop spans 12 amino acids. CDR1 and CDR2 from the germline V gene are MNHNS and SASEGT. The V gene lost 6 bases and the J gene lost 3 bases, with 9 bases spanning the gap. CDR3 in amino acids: CASRQGYYEQYF. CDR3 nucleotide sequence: TGTGCCAGCAGACAGGGCTACTACGAGCAGTACTTC.

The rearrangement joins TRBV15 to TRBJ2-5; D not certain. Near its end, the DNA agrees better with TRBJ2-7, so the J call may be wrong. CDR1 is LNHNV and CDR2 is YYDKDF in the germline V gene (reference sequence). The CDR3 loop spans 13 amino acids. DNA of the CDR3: TGTGCCACCAGCAGAGAGGCCTTTTACGAGCAGTACTTC. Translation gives CATSREAFYEQYF.

The chain's CDR3 is CASSPFVVPPIGELFF. In nucleotides, the CDR3 is TGTGCCAGTAGTCCGTTCGTGGTCCCCCCCATCGGGGAGCTGTTTTTT. The genes are TRBV19 and TRBJ2-2; the D is unclear. Germline assignment: CDR1 LNHDA and CDR2 SQIVND (reference sequence). With 5 bases removed from V and 7 bases from J, the gap between germline ends came to 20 bases. The CDR3 loop spans 16 amino acids.

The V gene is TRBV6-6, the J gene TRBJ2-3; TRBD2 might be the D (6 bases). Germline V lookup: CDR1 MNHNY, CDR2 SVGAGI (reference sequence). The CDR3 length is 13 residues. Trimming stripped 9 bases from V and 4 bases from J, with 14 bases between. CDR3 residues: CASTPSGADTQYF. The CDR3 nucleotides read TGTGCCAGTACCCCGTCGGGGGCAGATACGCAGTATTTT.

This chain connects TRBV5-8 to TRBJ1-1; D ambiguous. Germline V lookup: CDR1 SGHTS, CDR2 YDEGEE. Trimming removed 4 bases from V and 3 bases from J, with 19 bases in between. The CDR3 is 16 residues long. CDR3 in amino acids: CASSMGGMGMYTEAFF. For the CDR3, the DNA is TGTGCCAGCAGCATGGGTGGGATGGGGATGTACACTGAAGCTTTCTTT. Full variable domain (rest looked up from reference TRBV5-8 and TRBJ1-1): EAGVTQSPTHLIKTRGQQATLRCSPISGHTSVYWYQQALGLGLQFLLWYDEGEERNRGNFPPRFSGRQFPNYSSELNVNALELEDSALYLCASSMGGMGMYTEAFFGQGTRLTVV.

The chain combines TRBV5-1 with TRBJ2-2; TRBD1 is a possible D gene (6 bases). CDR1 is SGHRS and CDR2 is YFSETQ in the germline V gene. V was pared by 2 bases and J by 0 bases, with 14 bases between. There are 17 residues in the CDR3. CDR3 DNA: TGCGCCAGCAGCTTTAGGACAGCCAACGCGAACACCGGGGAGCTGTTTTTT. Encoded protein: CASSFRTANANTGELFF. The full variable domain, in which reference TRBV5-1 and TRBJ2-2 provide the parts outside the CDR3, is KAGVTQTPRYLIKTRGQQVTLSCSPISGHRSVSWYQQTPGQGLQFLFEYFSETQRNKGNFPGRFSGRQFSNSRSEMNVSTLELGDSALYLCASSFRTANANTGELFFGEGSRLTVL.

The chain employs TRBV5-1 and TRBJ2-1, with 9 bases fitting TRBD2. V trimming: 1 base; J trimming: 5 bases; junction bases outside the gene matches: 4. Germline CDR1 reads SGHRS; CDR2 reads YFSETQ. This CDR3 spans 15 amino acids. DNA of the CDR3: TGCGCCAGCAGCTTGATAGCGGGGGTGAACAATGAGCAGTTCTTC. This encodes CASSLIAGVNNEQFF. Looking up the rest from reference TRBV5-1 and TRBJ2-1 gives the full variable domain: KAGVTQTPRYLIKTRGQQVTLSCSPISGHRSVSWYQQTPGQGLQFLFEYFSETQRNKGNFPGRFSGRQFSNSRSEMNVSTLELGDSALYLCASSLIAGVNNEQFFGPGTRLTVL.

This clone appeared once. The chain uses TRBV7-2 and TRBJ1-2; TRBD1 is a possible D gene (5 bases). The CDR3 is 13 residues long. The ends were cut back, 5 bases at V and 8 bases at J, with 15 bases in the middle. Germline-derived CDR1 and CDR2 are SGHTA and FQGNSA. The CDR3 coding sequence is TGTGCCAGCAGCCCCGGGACTCAGGGAGGCTACACCTTC. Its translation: CASSPGTQGGYTF.

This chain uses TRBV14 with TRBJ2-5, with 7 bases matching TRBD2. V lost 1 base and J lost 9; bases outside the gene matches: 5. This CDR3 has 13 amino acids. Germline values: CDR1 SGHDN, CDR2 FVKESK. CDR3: CASSQGLAPPQYF. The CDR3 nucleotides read TGTGCCAGCAGCCAAGGACTAGCTCCCCCCCAGTACTTC.

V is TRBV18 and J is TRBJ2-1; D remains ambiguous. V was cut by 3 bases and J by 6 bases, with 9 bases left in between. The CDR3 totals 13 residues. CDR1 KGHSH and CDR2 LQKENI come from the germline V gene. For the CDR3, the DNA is TGTGCCAGCTCACCTCTCCTGGGCAATGAGCAGTTCTTC. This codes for CASSPLLGNEQFF.

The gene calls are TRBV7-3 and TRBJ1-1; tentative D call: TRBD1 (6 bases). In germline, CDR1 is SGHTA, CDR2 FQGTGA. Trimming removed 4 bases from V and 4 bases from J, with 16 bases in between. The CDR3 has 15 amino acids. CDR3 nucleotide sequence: TGTGCCAGCAGCTCCACCGGGGGGGCGGGCACTGAAGCTTTCTTT. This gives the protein CASSSTGGAGTEAFF.

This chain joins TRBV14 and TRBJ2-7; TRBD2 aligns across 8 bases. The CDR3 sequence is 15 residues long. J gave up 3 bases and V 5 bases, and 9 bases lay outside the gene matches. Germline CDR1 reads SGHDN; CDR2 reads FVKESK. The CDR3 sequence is CASSYGTRRLYEQYF. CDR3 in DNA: TGTGCCAGCAGCTACGGGACTAGAAGACTCTACGAGCAGTACTTC.

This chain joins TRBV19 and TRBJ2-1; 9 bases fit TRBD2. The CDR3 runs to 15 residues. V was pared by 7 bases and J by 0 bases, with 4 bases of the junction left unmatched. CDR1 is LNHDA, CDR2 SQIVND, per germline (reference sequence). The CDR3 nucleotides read TGTGCCAGTATGCGGGAGGGCCTCTCCTACAATGAGCAGTTCTTC. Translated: CASMREGLSYNEQFF.

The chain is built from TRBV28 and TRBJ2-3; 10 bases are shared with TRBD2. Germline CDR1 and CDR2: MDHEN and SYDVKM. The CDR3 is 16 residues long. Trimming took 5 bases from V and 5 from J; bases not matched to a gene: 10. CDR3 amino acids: CASSDTLAGAGDTQYF. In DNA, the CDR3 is TGTGCCAGCAGTGATACTCTAGCGGGAGCGGGAGATACGCAGTATTTT.

The CDR3 bases are TGCGCCAGCAGCTGGGCGGGTCTAAATTCACCCCTCCACTTT. Translating it yields CASSWAGLNSPLHF. The genes are TRBV4-3 and TRBJ1-6; the D is unclear. V was trimmed by 5 bases and J by 7 bases, leaving 12 bases between them. Germline V gives CDR1 LGHNA, CDR2 YSLEER. The CDR3 is 14 amino acids.

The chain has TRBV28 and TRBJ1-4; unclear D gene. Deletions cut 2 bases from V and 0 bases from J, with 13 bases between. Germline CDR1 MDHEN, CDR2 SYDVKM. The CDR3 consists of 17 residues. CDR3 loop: CASSLTYRGATNEKLFF. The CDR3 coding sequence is TGTGCCAGCAGTTTAACTTACCGCGGGGCAACTAATGAAAAACTGTTTTTT.

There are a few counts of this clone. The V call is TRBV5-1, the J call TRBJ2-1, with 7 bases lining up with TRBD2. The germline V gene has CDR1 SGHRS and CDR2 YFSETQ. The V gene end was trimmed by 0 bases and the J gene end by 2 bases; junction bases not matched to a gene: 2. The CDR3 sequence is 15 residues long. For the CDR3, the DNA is TGCGCCAGCAGCTTGGACGGACTAGCCTACAATGAGCAGTTCTTC. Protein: CASSLDGLAYNEQFF.

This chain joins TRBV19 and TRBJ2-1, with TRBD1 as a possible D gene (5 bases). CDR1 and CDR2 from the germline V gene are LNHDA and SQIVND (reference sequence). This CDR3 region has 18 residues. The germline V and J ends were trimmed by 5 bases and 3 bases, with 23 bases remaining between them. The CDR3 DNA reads TGTGCCAGTAGTGGTGGTACAGGCCATATTGCATTCTACAATGAGCAGTTCTTC. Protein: CASSGGTGHIAFYNEQFF.

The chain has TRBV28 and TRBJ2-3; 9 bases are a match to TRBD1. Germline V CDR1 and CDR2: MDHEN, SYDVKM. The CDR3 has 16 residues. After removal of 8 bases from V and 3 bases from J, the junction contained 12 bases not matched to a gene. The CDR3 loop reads CASRPFPGQGTDTQYF. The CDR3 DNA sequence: TGTGCCAGCCGGCCCTTCCCGGGACAGGGAACAGATACGCAGTATTTT.

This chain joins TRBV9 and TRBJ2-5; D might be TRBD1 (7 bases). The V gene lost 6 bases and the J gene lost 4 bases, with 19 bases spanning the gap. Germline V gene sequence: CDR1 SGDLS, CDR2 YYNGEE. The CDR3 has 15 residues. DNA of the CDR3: TGTGCCAGCACCCCAGCAGGCAGGGGGGCAGAGACCCAGTACTTC. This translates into CASTPAGRGAETQYF.

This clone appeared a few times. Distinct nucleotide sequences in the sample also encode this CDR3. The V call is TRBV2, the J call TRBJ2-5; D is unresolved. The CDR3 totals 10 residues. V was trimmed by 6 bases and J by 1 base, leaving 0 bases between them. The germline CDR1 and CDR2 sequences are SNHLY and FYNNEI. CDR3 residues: CASSQETQYF. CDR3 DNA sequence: TGTGCCAGCAGCCAAGAGACCCAGTACTTC.

Written as DNA, the CDR3 is TGTGCCAGCAGCCCAAATTACGCGAACACCGGGGAGCTGTTTTTT. Its protein is CASSPNYANTGELFF. J is TRBJ2-2 and V is TRBV7-3; D not resolved. V lost 5 bases and J 0 bases, leaving 10 bases between the germline ends. The CDR3 totals 15 residues. Germline CDR1 reads SGHTA; CDR2 reads FQGTGA.

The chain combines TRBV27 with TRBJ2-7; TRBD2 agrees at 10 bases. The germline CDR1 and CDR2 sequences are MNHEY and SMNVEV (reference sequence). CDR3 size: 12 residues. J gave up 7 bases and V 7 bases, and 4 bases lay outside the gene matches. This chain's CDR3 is CASTSGRGEQYF. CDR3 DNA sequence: TGTGCCAGCACTAGCGGGAGAGGGGAGCAGTACTTC.

The CDR3 spells CASSLHPSNTEAFF. CDR3 in DNA: TGTGCCAGCAGCTTACATCCGAGTAACACTGAAGCTTTCTTT. This chain joins TRBV5-5 and TRBJ1-1; D gene unclear. V was shortened by 2 bases and J by 2 bases, with 10 bases between the two germline ends. Germline V gene lookup returns CDR1 SGHKS and CDR2 YYEKEE (reference sequence). The CDR3 spans 14 residues. The full variable domain, in which reference TRBV5-5 and TRBJ1-1 provide the parts outside the CDR3, is DAGVTQSPTHLIKTRGQQVTLRCSPISGHKSVSWYQQVLGQGPQFIFQYYEKEERGRGNFPDRFSARQFPNYSSELNVNALLLGDSALYLCASSLHPSNTEAFFGQGTRLTVV.

The CDR3: CASSFSGSSTDTQYF. As DNA, the CDR3 is TGTGCCAGCAGCTTCAGCGGGTCTAGCACAGATACGCAGTATTTT. The chain recombines TRBV11-2 with TRBJ2-3, with TRBD2 as a possible D gene (6 bases). The germline gives CDR1 SGHAT, CDR2 FQNNGV. Trimming removed 3 bases at V and 0 bases at J, with 10 bases between. This CDR3 region has 15 residues. The full variable domain, with the rest looked up from reference TRBV11-2 and TRBJ2-3, is EAGVAQSPRYKIIEKRQSVAFWCNPISGHATLYWYQQILGQGPKLLIQFQNNGVVDDSQLPKDRFSAERLKGVDSTLKIQPAKLEDSAVYLCASSFSGSSTDTQYFGPGTRLTVL.

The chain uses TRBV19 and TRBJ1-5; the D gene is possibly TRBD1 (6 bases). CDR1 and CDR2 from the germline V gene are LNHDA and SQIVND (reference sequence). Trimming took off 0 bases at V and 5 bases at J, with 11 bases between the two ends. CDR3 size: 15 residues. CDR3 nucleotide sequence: TGTGCCAGTAGTATAGACGGGGGCGTCGATCAGCCCCAGCATTTT. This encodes CASSIDGGVDQPQHF.

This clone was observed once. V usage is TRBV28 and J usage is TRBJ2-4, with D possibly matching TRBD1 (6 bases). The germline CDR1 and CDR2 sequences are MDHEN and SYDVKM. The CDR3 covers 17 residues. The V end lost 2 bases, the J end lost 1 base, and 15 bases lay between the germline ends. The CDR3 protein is CASSLPGAGNAKNIQYF. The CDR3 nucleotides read TGTGCCAGCAGTTTACCAGGGGCAGGGAACGCCAAAAACATTCAGTACTTC.

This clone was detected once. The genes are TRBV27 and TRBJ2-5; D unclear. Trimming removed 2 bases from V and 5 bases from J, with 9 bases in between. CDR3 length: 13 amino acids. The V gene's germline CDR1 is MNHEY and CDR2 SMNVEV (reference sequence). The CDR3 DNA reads TGTGCCAGCAGTTTACTGGATGGGGAGACCCAGTACTTC. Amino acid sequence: CASSLLDGETQYF.